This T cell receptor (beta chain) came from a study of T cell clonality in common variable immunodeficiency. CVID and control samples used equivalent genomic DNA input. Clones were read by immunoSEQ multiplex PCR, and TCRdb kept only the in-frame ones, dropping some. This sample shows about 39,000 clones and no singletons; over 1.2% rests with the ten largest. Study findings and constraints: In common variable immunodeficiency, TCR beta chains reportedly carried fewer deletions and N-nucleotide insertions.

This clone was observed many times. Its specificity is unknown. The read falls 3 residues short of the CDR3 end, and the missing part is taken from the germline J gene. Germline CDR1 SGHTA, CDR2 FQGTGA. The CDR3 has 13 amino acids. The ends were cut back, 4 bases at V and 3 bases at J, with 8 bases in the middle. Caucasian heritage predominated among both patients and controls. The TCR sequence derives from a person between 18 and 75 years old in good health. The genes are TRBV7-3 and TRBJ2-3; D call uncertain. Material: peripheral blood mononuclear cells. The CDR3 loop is CASSSSRTDTQYF. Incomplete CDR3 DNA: TGTGCCAGCAGCTCATCCCGGACAGATACG.